The rows below give T cell receptor beta chains drawn from one sample of a study of blood T cell repertoires in COVID-19. Method: immunoSEQ multiplex PCR; TCRdb's copy keeps in-frame clones and lacks some. Of about 240,000 clones listed, 80% to 85% are singletons. The sequenced material came from peripheral blood. These receptors all stem from a woman aged 60 to 75 with active or convalescent COVID-19. CDR3s include the opening cysteine and the closing phenylalanine or tryptophan. The D gene is left open where the match is weak. Some rows mark clone size as missing; the rest say once, few, many or name a class of expanded clone.

j_gene,v_gene,d_gene,abundance,CDR3aa,CDR3nt
TRBJ2-7,TRBV7-9,TRBD1,.,CASRGTGGDEQYF,TGTGCCAGCAGAGGGACAGGGGGCGACGAGCAGTACTTC
TRBJ1-5,TRBV21-1,.,.,CASSKVSGGVCKHF,TGTGCCAGCAGCAAAGTGTCGGGGGGTGTGTGTAAGCATTTT
TRBJ2-1,TRBV2,TRBD1,.,CASSGQGALGNEQFF,TGTGCCAGCAGTGGACAGGGGGCCCTGGGCAATGAGCAGTTCTTC
TRBJ2-5,TRBV6-5,.,once,CASSYGGETQYF,TGTGCCAGCAGTTACGGCGGCGAGACCCAGTACTTC
TRBJ2-3,TRBV2,TRBD2,.,CASRSSGGAADTQYF,TGTGCCAGCAGATCTAGCGGGGGGGCGGCGGATACGCAGTATTTT
TRBJ2-3,TRBV7-9,.,.,CASSLTLAPRQAGTQYF,TGTGCCAGCAGCTTAACCTTAGCCCCGAGGCAGGCGGGTACGCAGTATTTT
TRBJ1-1,TRBV6-5,.,.,CASANPRGLTEAFF,TGTGCCAGCGCTAACCCCAGGGGCCTCACTGAAGCTTTCTTT
TRBJ1-1,TRBV7-9,TRBD1,few,CASSLGTGIAYGPAEAFF,TGTGCCAGCAGCTTAGGGACAGGGATCGCCTACGGTCCCGCTGAAGCTTTCTTT
TRBJ1-2,TRBV3-1/TRBV3-2,.,.,CASSHGTPPGGGYTF,TGTGCCAGCAGCCACGGAACCCCCCCGGGAGGTGGCTACACCTTC
TRBJ1-3,TRBV5-8,TRBD1,.,CASTKTDRVDTIYF,TGTGCCAGCACCAAGACGGACAGGGTGGACACCATATATTTT
TRBJ2-3,TRBV5-4,TRBD1,.,CASSWDRISSTDTQYF,TGTGCCAGCAGCTGGGACAGGATATCAAGCACAGATACGCAGTATTTT
TRBJ1-5,TRBV7-2,TRBD1,once,CASSLQGDQPQHF,TGTGCCAGCAGCTTACAGGGGGATCAGCCCCAGCATTTT
TRBJ2-2,TRBV18,.,.,CASSPPGQNTGELFF,TGTGCCAGCTCACCCCCGGGACAGAACACCGGGGAGCTGTTTTTT
TRBJ1-2,TRBV4-2,TRBD1,.,CASSQGQGYGYTF,TGTGCCAGCAGCCAAGGACAGGGCTATGGCTACACCTTC
TRBJ1-2,TRBV7-8,.,.,CASSALGANYGYTF,TGTGCCAGCAGCGCTCTGGGGGCCAACTATGGCTACACCTTC
TRBJ1-2,TRBV7-6,.,.,CASSSSGREDF,TGTGCCAGCAGCTCCTCTGGACGGGAAGACTTC
TRBJ1-1,TRBV30,.,.,CAWSRENTEAFF,TGTGCCTGGTCCAGGGAAAACACTGAAGCTTTCTTT
TRBJ2-4,TRBV2,.,once,CASSREGGAAKNIQYF,TGTGCCAGCAGCAGAGAGGGGGGGGCCGCCAAAAACATTCAGTACTTC
TRBJ1-2,TRBV5-6,.,.,CASSSNRRYGYTF,TGTGCCAGCAGCAGCAACAGGCGCTATGGCTACACCTTC
TRBJ1-2,TRBV10-1,.,once,CASRAGEKFYGYTF,TGCGCCAGCAGGGCAGGGGAAAAATTCTATGGCTACACCTTC
TRBJ1-2,TRBV24-1,.,.,CATSDQSRSYGYTF,TGTGCCACCAGTGATCAATCTAGGAGCTATGGCTACACCTTC
TRBJ2-7,TRBV5-4,TRBD2,once,CASSFLAGLRYEQYF,TGTGCCAGCAGCTTCCTAGCGGGGCTACGCTACGAGCAGTACTTC
TRBJ2-1,TRBV29-1,TRBD2,.,CSVGTSGYNEQFF,TGCAGCGTTGGTACTAGCGGCTACAATGAGCAGTTCTTC
TRBJ1-6,TRBV18,.,once,CASSPNGGISSYNSPLHF,TGTGCCAGCTCACCTAATGGGGGGATTAGCTCCTATAATTCACCCCTCCACTTT
TRBJ2-3,TRBV2,TRBD2,once,CASSELAVGTDTQYF,TGTGCCAGCAGTGAGCTAGCGGTAGGGACAGATACGCAGTATTTT
TRBJ1-2,TRBV19,.,.,CASSIGGLPYGYTF,TGTGCCAGTAGTATCGGGGGGCTCCCGTATGGCTACACCTTC
TRBJ2-7,TRBV19,TRBD1,.,CASSISGQGAYEQYF,TGTGCCAGTAGTATCTCGGGACAGGGGGCCTACGAGCAGTACTTC
TRBJ2-5,TRBV2,TRBD1,.,CASGGQGETQYF,TGTGCCAGCGGTGGACAGGGGGAGACCCAGTACTTC
TRBJ2-7,TRBV19,.,.,CASSLSLSYEQYF,TGTGCCAGTAGTCTGAGCCTCTCCTACGAGCAGTACTTC
TRBJ1-2,TRBV10-3,TRBD1,.,CAIGPGTGEYGYTF,TGTGCCATAGGGCCGGGGACAGGGGAATATGGCTACACCTTC
TRBJ2-1,TRBV5-1,.,.,CASSLFRVDEQFF,TGCGCCAGCAGCTTGTTCAGGGTCGATGAGCAGTTCTTC
TRBJ1-1,TRBV30,.,once,CAWSVGGRAFF,TGTGCCTGGAGTGTAGGAGGGAGGGCTTTCTTT
TRBJ1-2,TRBV6-2/TRBV6-3,TRBD1,.,CASSYPTTGGLGYTF,TGTGCCAGCAGTTACCCTACGACAGGGGGCCTCGGCTACACCTTC
TRBJ2-7,TRBV27,TRBD1,.,CASSPHGGQGAYEQYF,TGTGCCAGCAGTCCGCATGGGGGACAGGGGGCTTACGAGCAGTACTTC
TRBJ2-3,TRBV2,TRBD2,.,CASSYHVGGADTQYF,TGTGCCAGCAGTTATCACGTGGGAGGGGCTGATACGCAGTATTTT
TRBJ1-2,TRBV18,.,.,CASSPRAGSEANYGYTF,TGTGCCAGCTCACCACGGGCAGGGTCAGAAGCTAACTATGGCTACACCTTC
TRBJ1-2,TRBV29-1,.,.,CSVREGSNYGYTF,TGCAGCGTCCGAGAGGGCTCTAACTATGGCTACACCTTC
TRBJ1-4,TRBV15,TRBD1,.,CATTRDRANEKLFF,TGTGCCACCACCCGGGACAGAGCTAATGAAAAACTGTTTTTT
TRBJ1-2,TRBV5-5,TRBD1,.,CASSLGVSGTATNYGYTF,TGTGCCAGCAGCTTGGGAGTGTCTGGGACAGCCACTAACTATGGCTACACCTTC
TRBJ1-2,TRBV18,.,.,CASSLSAGRGNYGYTF,TGTGCCAGCTCACTTTCGGCGGGGCGAGGGAACTATGGCTACACCTTC
TRBJ1-6,TRBV5-1,TRBD1,once,CASSLASDRGSPLHF,TGCGCCAGCAGCTTGGCCTCCGACAGGGGTTCACCCCTCCACTTT
TRBJ2-3,TRBV5-1,.,.,CASSLGVTGTDTQYF,TGCGCCAGCAGCTTGGGGGTGACAGGCACAGATACGCAGTATTTT
TRBJ1-6,TRBV14,.,.,CASSQGRGANSPLHF,TGTGCCAGCAGCCAGGGTCGGGGGGCAAATTCACCCCTCCACTTT
TRBJ1-6,TRBV7-3,.,.,CASSLRSRGGSPLHF,TGTGCCAGCAGCTTAAGGTCCAGGGGTGGTTCACCCCTCCACTTT
TRBJ1-3,TRBV30,.,.,CAWGPSFTGFTGNTIYF,TGTGCCTGGGGACCCTCTTTTACAGGGTTTACAGGAAACACCATATATTTT
TRBJ2-5,TRBV5-1,TRBD1,.,CASSSRDRGRETQYF,TGCGCCAGCAGCTCCCGGGACAGGGGAAGGGAGACCCAGTACTTC
TRBJ2-1,TRBV5-4,.,.,CASRSQGREFF,TGTGCCAGCCGATCTCAGGGGAGGGAATTCTTC
TRBJ2-5,TRBV3-1/TRBV3-2,TRBD2,once,CARRGSSGGARETQYF,TGTGCCCGCAGGGGGTCTAGCGGGGGGGCCCGAGAGACCCAGTACTTC
TRBJ2-3,TRBV7-9,TRBD2,.,CASSLGLAGHTDTQYF,TGTGCCAGCAGCTTGGGACTAGCGGGTCACACAGATACGCAGTATTTT